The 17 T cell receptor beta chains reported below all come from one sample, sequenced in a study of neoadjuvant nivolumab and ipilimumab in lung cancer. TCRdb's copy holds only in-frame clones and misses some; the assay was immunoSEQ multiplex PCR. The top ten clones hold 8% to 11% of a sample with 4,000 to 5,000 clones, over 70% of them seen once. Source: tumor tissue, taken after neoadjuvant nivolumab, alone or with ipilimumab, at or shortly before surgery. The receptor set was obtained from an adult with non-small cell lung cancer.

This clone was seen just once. CDR3 protein: CASSPYNRGHGYTF. In DNA, the CDR3 is TGTGCCAGCAGCCCATACAACAGGGGGCACGGCTACACCTTC. The rearrangement joins TRBV14 to TRBJ1-2, with 9 bases that match TRBD1. Trimming at V came to 4 bases and at J to 8 bases, leaving 8 bases not matched to a gene. Germline V gene sequence: CDR1 SGHDN, CDR2 FVKESK. The CDR3 runs to 14 residues.

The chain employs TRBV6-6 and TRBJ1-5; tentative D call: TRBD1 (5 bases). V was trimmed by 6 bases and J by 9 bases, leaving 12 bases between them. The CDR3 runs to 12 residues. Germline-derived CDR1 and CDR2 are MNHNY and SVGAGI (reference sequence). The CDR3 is CASSGYQGPQHF. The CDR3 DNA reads TGTGCCAGCAGCGGCTACCAGGGGCCCCAGCATTTT.

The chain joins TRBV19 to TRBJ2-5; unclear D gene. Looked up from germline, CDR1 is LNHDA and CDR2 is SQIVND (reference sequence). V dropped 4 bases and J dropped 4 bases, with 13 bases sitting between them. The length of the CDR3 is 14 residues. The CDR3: CASSTKPGRETQYF. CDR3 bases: TGTGCCAGTAGTACGAAGCCGGGCCGAGAGACCCAGTACTTC.

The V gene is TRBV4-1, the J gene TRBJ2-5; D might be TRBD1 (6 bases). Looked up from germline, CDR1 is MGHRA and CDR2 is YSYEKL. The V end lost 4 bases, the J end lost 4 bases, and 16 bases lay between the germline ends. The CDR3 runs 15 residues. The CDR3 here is CASSRLGQGPETQYF. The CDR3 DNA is TGCGCCAGCAGCCGTCTTGGCCAGGGGCCAGAGACCCAGTACTTC.

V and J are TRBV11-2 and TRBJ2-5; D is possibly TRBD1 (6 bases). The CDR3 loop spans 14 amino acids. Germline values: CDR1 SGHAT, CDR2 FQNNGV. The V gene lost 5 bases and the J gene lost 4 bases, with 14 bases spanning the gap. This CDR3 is CASSHPQGRETQYF. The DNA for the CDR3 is TGTGCCAGCAGCCATCCACAGGGAAGAGAGACCCAGTACTTC.

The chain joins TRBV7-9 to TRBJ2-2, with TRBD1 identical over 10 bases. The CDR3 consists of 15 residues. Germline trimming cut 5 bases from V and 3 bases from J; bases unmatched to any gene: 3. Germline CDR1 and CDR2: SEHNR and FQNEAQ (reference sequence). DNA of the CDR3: TGTGCCAGCAGCCGACAGGGGGCGCACACCGGGGAGCTGTTTTTT. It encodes CASSRQGAHTGELFF.

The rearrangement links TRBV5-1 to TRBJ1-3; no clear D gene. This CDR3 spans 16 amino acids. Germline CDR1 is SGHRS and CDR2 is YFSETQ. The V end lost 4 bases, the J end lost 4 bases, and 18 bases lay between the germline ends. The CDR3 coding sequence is TGCGCCAGCAGCCGACGAGGCCCACTCGGAGGAAACACCATATATTTT. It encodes CASSRRGPLGGNTIYF.

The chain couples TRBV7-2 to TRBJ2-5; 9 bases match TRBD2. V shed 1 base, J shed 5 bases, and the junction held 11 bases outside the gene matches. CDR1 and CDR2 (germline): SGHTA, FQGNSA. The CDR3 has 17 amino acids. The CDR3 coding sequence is TGTGCCAGCAGCTTAGGGGCCTTCGGGAGCGGGGGGGAGACCCAGTACTTC. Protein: CASSLGAFGSGGETQYF.

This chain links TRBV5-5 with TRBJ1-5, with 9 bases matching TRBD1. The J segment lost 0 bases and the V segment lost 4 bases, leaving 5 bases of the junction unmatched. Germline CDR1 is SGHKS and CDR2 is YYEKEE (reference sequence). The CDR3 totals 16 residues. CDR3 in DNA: TGTGCCAGCAGCACCTACAGGGGGCCTAGCAATCAGCCCCAGCATTTT. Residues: CASSTYRGPSNQPQHF.

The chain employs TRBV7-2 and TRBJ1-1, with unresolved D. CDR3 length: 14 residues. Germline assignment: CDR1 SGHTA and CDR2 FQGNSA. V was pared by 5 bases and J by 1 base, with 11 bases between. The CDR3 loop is CASSGLSRNTEAFF. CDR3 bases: TGTGCCAGCAGCGGCCTGTCGAGGAACACTGAAGCTTTCTTT.

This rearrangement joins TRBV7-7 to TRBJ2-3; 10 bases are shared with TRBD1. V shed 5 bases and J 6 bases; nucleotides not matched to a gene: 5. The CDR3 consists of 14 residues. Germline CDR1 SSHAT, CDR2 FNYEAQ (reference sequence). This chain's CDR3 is CASSPDRGGDTQYF. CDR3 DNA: TGTGCCAGCAGCCCGGACAGGGGGGGGGATACGCAGTATTTT.

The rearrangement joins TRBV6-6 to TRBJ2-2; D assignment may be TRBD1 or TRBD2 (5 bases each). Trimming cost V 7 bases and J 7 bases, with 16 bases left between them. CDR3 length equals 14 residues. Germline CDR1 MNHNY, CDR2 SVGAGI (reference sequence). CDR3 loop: CASMGRTLGGELFF. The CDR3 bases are TGTGCCAGCATGGGGCGGACTTTAGGCGGGGAGCTGTTTTTT.

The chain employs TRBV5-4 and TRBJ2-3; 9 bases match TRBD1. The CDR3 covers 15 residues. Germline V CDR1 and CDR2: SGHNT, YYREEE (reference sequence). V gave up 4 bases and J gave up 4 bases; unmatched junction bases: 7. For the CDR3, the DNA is TGTGCCAGCAGCCTCGGGACAGGGAACGCAGATACGCAGTATTTT. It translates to CASSLGTGNADTQYF.

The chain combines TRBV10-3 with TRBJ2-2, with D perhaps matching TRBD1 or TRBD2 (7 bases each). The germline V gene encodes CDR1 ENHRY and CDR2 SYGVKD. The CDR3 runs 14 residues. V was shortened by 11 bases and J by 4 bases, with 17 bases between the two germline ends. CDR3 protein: CAATGRGGTGELFF. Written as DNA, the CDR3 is TGTGCCGCGACCGGCAGGGGGGGCACCGGGGAGCTGTTTTTT.

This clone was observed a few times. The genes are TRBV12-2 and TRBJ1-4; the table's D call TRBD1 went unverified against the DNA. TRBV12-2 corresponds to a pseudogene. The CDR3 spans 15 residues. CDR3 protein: CASRPRTATNEKLFF. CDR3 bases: TGTGCAAGTCGCCCAAGGACAGCAACTAATGAAAAACTGTTTTTT.

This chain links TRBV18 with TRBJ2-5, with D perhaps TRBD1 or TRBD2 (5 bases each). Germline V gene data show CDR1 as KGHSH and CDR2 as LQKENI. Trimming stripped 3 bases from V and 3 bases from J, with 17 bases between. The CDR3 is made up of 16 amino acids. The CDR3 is CASSPLSGPTKETQYF. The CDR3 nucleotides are TGTGCCAGCTCACCCCTTTCGGGACCGACAAAAGAGACCCAGTACTTC.

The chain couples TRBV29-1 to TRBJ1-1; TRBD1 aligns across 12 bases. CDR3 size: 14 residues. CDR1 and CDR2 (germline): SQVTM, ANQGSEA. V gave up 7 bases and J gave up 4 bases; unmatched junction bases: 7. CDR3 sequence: CSAGTGGDVTEAFF. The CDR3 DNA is TGCAGCGCCGGGACAGGGGGCGATGTCACTGAAGCTTTCTTT.